The present T cell receptor beta chain was sequenced within a study of blood T cells in healthy people across ages. Whole-study context: Capturing about one barcoded beta molecule per two T cells was achieved by template switching. Whole-study results and caveats: Older age coincided with a roughly linear decline in TCR beta diversity per million T cells.

A note on this clonotype: Its cognate antigen is unknown.

Individuals who donated were healthy Caucasians from Russia aged about 6 to 90. Researchers collected approximately 9.5 milliliters of peripheral blood from every single donor. The use of a sample-barcoded 5' primer and a J-beta primer mix characterized a second PCR of roughly 6 to 11 cycles. TCRdb analysed the 5' RACE reads with MiXCR anew, one entry per CDR3 protein. The repertoire consists of around 1,100,000 distinct CDR3 sequences, with less than 45% occurring once and the leading ten covering roughly 14%. V gave up 5 bases and J gave up 4 bases, with 11 bases separating them. The V gene's germline CDR1 is SGHDN and CDR2 FVKESK. This CDR3 comprises 13 residues.

The sequencing sample was made of blood. The sequence was collected from a man aged 18 to 30 in good health. This chain uses TRBV14 with TRBJ1-2; D may be TRBD1 (5 bases). The CDR3: CASSSGLFYGYTF. In nucleotides, the CDR3 is TGTGCCAGCAGCTCGGGACTGTTCTATGGCTACACCTTC.